This TCR beta chain appears in the sequencing data of a study of blood T cell repertoires in COVID-19. CDR1 is MNHEY and CDR2 is SMNVEV in the germline V gene (reference sequence). The CDR3 covers 16 residues. V was trimmed by 5 bases and J by 8 bases, leaving 22 bases between them. Libraries were prepared by immunoSEQ multiplex PCR; TCRdb keeps only in-frame clonotypes and omits some of them. Of 60,000 to 65,000 clones listed, 75% to 95% are singletons. Sequencing input: peripheral blood. This clonotype was sampled from a woman of 80 years or more with active COVID-19. The J gene is TRBJ2-1, the V gene TRBV27; perhaps TRBD2 as D (5 bases). The CDR3 region has the DNA TGTGCCAGCAGTCGAGGGCGGAGTGCCTTGGTGGATGAGCAGTTCTTC. Its translation: CASSRGRSALVDEQFF.